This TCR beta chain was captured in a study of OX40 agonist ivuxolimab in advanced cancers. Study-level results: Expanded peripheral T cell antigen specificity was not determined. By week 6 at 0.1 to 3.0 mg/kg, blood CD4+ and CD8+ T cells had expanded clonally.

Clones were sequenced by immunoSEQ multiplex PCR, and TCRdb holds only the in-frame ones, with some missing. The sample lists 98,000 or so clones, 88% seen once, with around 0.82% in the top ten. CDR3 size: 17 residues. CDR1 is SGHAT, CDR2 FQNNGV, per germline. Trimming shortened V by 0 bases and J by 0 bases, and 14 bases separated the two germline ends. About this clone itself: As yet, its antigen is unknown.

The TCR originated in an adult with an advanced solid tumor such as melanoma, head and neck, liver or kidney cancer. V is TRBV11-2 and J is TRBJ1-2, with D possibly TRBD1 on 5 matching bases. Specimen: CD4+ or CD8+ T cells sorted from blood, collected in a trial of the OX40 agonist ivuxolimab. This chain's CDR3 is CASSLDLWGIANYGYTF. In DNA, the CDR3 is TGTGCCAGCAGCTTAGATCTATGGGGGATAGCTAACTATGGCTACACCTTC. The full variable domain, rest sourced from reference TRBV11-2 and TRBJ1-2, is EAGVAQSPRYKIIEKRQSVAFWCNPISGHATLYWYQQILGQGPKLLIQFQNNGVVDDSQLPKDRFSAERLKGVDSTLKIQPAKLEDSAVYLCASSLDLWGIANYGYTFGSGTRLTVV.